This T cell receptor (beta chain) was captured in a study of cytomegalovirus exposure and HLA in healthy donors. Looked up from germline, CDR1 is MNHEY and CDR2 is SMNVEV (reference sequence). V dropped 0 bases and J dropped 8 bases, with 16 bases sitting between them. The CDR3 loop spans 15 amino acids. Broader study findings: Analysis was carried out at a later point, and it linked a missense DCLRE1C variant to TCR beta V- and J-gene trimming. Later, an analysis showed that TCR beta chains associated with HLA were more clonally expanded than others that were equally common.

PCR used 60 Vbeta primers and 13 Jbeta primers. Only in-frame clones appear in the TCRdb table, and some are missing; sequencing was by immunoSEQ multiplex PCR. The sample carries 140,000 or so clones, around 10% recorded once. A remark on this clone: Its antigen is still unknown.

The sample consisted of PBMCs. This clonotype originated in a male donor in good health and CMV-seronegative. The chain uses TRBV27 and TRBJ1-2, with a possible D match to TRBD1 (5 bases). For the CDR3, the DNA is TGTGCCAGCAGTTTATCGAACGGGGGTGGCCAGGGCTACACCTTC. Amino acid sequence: CASSLSNGGGQGYTF.